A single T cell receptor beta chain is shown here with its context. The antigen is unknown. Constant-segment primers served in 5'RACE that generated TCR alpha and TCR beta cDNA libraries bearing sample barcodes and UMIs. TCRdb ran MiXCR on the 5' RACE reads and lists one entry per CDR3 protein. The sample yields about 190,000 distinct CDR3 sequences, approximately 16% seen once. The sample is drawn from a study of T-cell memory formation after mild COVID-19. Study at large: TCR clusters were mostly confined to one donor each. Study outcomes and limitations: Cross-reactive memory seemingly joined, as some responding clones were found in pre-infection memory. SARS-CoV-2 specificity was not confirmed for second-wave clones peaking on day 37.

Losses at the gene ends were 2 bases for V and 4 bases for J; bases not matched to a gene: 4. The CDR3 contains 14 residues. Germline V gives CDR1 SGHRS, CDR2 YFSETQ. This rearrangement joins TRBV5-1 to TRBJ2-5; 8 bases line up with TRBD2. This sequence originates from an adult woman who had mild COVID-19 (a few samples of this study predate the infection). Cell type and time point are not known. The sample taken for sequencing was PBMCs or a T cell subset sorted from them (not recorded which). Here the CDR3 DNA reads TGCGCCAGCAGCTTAGGGACTAGAAGAGAGACCCAGTACTTC. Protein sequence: CASSLGTRRETQYF.